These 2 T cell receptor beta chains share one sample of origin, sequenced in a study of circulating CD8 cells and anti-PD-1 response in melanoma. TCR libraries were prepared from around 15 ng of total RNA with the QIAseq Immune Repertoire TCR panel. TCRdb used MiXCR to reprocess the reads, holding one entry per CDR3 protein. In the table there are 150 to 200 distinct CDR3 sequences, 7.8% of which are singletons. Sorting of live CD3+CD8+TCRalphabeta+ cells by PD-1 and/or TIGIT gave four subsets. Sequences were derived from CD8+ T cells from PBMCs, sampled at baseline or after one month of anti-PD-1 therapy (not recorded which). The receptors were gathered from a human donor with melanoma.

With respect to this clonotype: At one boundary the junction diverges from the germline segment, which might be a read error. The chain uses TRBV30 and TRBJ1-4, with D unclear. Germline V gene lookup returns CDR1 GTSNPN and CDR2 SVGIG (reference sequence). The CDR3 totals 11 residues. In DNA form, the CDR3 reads TGTGCCAGGAGCATAAATGAAAAACTGTTTTTT. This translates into CARSINEKLFF.

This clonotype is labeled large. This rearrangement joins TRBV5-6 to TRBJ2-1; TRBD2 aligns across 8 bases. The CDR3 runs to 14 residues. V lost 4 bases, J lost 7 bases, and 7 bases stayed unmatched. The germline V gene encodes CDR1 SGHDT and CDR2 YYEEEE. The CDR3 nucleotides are TGTGCCAGCAGCGATAGACTAGCGATAAATGAGCAGTTCTTC. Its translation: CASSDRLAINEQFF.